This T cell receptor beta chain is drawn from a study of early stage breast cancer tumors. Concerning this clone itself: The antigen remains undetermined.

Repertoires were generated with immunoSEQ multiplex PCR, while TCRdb's copy carries only in-frame clones and drops some. The data contain approximately 70,000 clones, approximately 84% of them singletons. Study-wide results and caveats: Bulk DNA sequencing of unsorted cells missed chain pairing and markers. Compared with adjacent normal breast tissue, tumors showed roughly 2.4-fold greater T cell density and higher clonality. In 14 of 16 patients, blood comparison separated tumor from normal breast.

This TCR was recovered from a person in their forties with breast cancer. Sample: blood.

The CDR3 loop is CASSDLLLAGGYNEQFF. The CDR3 DNA reads TGTGCCAGCAGTGACCTACTACTAGCGGGTGGATACAATGAGCAGTTCTTC. The rearrangement uses TRBV6-1 and TRBJ2-1; 9 positions match TRBD2. Germline CDR1 and CDR2: MNHNS and SASEGT. The CDR3 runs to 17 residues. V trimming: 3 bases; J trimming: 4 bases; junction bases outside the gene matches: 10.